The rows below give T cell receptor beta chains drawn from one sample of a study of OX40 agonist ivuxolimab in advanced cancers. Sequencing was performed with immunoSEQ multiplex PCR; in TCRdb, only in-frame clones are kept and a portion is missing. The sample includes fewer than 45,000 clones, around 89% of them seen just once. The starting material was CD4+ or CD8+ T cells sorted from blood, obtained in a trial of the OX40 agonist ivuxolimab. All receptors come from an adult with an advanced solid tumor such as melanoma, head and neck, liver or kidney cancer. Each CDR3 is given with its conserved first and last residue. The D gene is left open where the match is weak. Rows give clone size only sometimes, using once, few, many, or a class for an expanded clone.

>NA|TRBJ2-7|NA|TRBV5-1
TGCGCCAGCAGCCCGAGAGGGGGATACGAGCAGTACTTC
CASSPRGGYEQYF
>NA|TRBJ1-3|NA|TRBV15
TGTGCCACCAGCACACTAAGAGGTCCTCCGGACACCATATATTTT
CATSTLRGPPDTIYF
>NA|TRBJ2-7|TRBD1|TRBV6-5
TGTGCCAGCAGTTACTTCTCAGGGGGCTCCTACGAGCAGTACTTC
CASSYFSGGSYEQYF
>NA|TRBJ2-1|TRBD2|TRBV5-1
TGCGCCAGCACCCGCGCTAGCGGATTATACAATGAGCAGTTCTTC
CASTRASGLYNEQFF
>NA|TRBJ2-7|NA|TRBV6-6
TGTGCCAGCAGTTACTCGAAAGGGGGCTACGAGCAGTACTTC
CASSYSKGGYEQYF
>NA|TRBJ1-2|NA|TRBV29-1
TGCAGCGTTGGGGGCAGGGTCGGCTACACCTTC
CSVGGRVGYTF
>NA|TRBJ2-2|NA|TRBV9
TGTGCCAGCAGCGTCAGCATTTTGGGTGGAGACACCGGGGAGCTGTTTTTT
CASSVSILGGDTGELFF
>NA|TRBJ2-5|NA|TRBV5-4
TGTGCCAGCAGCCCCGCCCGGGACTCCCAAGAGACCCAGTACTTC
CASSPARDSQETQYF
>NA|TRBJ2-1|NA|TRBV6-5
TGTGCCAGCAGTTACATGGGACCGATTAAGAACAATGAGCAGTTCTTC
CASSYMGPIKNNEQFF
>NA|TRBJ2-5|TRBD2|TRBV6-5
TGTGCCACCTTAATCGGGAGGGGGATGGGAGAGACCCAGTACTTC
CATLIGRGMGETQYF
>NA|TRBJ2-5|TRBD2|TRBV6-1
TGTGCCAGCAGTGAACGTCACAGGACTAGCGGGAAGGGAGAGACCCAGTACTTC
CASSERHRTSGKGETQYF
>NA|TRBJ2-3|NA|TRBV7-9
TGTGCCAGCACCCCGGGAACAGATACGCAGTATTTT
CASTPGTDTQYF
>few|TRBJ1-1|NA|TRBV9
TGTGCCAGCAGCACGTCCCGAAGGGGGGGGCCGAACACTGAAGCTTTCTTT
CASSTSRRGGPNTEAFF
>NA|TRBJ2-7|NA|TRBV5-6
TGTGCCAGCAGCTTGGCCCTTTTCGGCAGCAGCTCCTACGAGCAGTACTTC
CASSLALFGSSSYEQYF
>NA|TRBJ2-1|TRBD2|TRBV11-2
TGTGCCAGCAGCTTAGATTTCGAGATAGGCGGGGGCTACAATGAGCAGTTCTTC
CASSLDFEIGGGYNEQFF
>NA|TRBJ1-3|NA|TRBV23-1
TGCGCCAGCAGTCCAAGGCTGGGAAGCTCTGGAAACACCATATATTTT
CASSPRLGSSGNTIYF
>NA|TRBJ2-5|TRBD2|TRBV9
TGTGCCAGCAGCGCACCCGGGACTAGCGGGGCGAACCAAGAGACCCAGTACTTC
CASSAPGTSGANQETQYF
>few|TRBJ2-1|TRBD1|TRBV27
TGTGCCAGCAGTTTATCAGCCGCAGGGGGGCAGTTCTTC
CASSLSAAGGQFF
>NA|TRBJ1-1|NA|TRBV15
TGTGCCACCAGCGTATTGATACAGGGCACTGAAGCTTTCTTT
CATSVLIQGTEAFF
>NA|TRBJ2-5|TRBD1|TRBV11-2
TGTGCCAGCAGCTTAAGGACAGGGAGTCAAGAGACCCAGTACTTC
CASSLRTGSQETQYF
>NA|TRBJ1-1|NA|TRBV27
TGTGCCAGCAGTTTATCGCAGGGTGCCCTATACACTGAAGCTTTCTTT
CASSLSQGALYTEAFF
>NA|TRBJ1-5|NA|TRBV27
TGTGCCAGCAGTTTCGGTAGGTCAGTGGGGCAGCCCCAGCATTTT
CASSFGRSVGQPQHF
>NA|TRBJ2-1|TRBD2|TRBV19
TGTGCCAGCCGGACTAGCGAGAGCTCCTACAATGAGCAGTTCTTC
CASRTSESSYNEQFF
>NA|TRBJ2-2|NA|TRBV14
TGTGCCAGCAGCCAAGATTGGCTCAGGGGAGACACCGGGGAGCTGTTTTTT
CASSQDWLRGDTGELFF
>NA|TRBJ2-7|NA|TRBV7-6
TGTGCCAGCAGCCCCCGTGGGCCCAGCGAACTCAACGAGCAGTACTTC
CASSPRGPSELNEQYF
>NA|TRBJ2-6|NA|TRBV10-2
TGCGCCGCCAAGGACAGTGTTGCTGGGGCCAACGTCCTGACTTTC
CAAKDSVAGANVLTF
>NA|TRBJ1-3|NA|TRBV6-1
TGTGCCAGCAGTGAGGGACGTTCGGGCTTTTCTGGAAACACCATATATTTT
CASSEGRSGFSGNTIYF
>NA|TRBJ1-1|NA|TRBV2
TGTGCCAGCAGACAGCAGGCGAACACTGAAGCTTTCTTT
CASRQQANTEAFF
>NA|TRBJ2-2|NA|TRBV6-4
TGTGCCAGCAGTGACGGGAACACCGGGGAGCTGTTTTTT
CASSDGNTGELFF
>NA|TRBJ2-3|TRBD2|TRBV7-9
TGTGCCAGCAGCTTAGGCGGGAGGAGATGGGATACGCAGTATTTT
CASSLGGRRWDTQYF
>NA|TRBJ2-5|NA|TRBV2
TGTGCCAGCAGTGATTCAGGGTGGTTCGAGACCCAGTACTTC
CASSDSGWFETQYF
>NA|TRBJ2-7|TRBD1|TRBV2
TGTGCCAGCAGTGAAGGGGACAGTACGTACGAGCAGTACTTC
CASSEGDSTYEQYF
>NA|TRBJ1-2|NA|TRBV9
TGTGCCAGCAGCGCCTGGGATGGCTACACCTTC
CASSAWDGYTF
>once|TRBJ1-2|NA|TRBV11-2
TGTGCCAGCAGCTTAGATCCTGGACCGCTCTATGGCTACACCTTC
CASSLDPGPLYGYTF
>NA|TRBJ2-7|NA|TRBV4-1
TGCGCCAGCAGCCAAGAGAGCCGCCCCTACGAGCAGTACTTC
CASSQESRPYEQYF
>NA|TRBJ1-1|TRBD1|TRBV4-2
TGTGCCAGCAGCTTTCGGGACAGGGAGAACACTGAAGCTTTCTTT
CASSFRDRENTEAFF
>NA|TRBJ1-4|TRBD1|TRBV6-1
TGTGCCACCCAGGACAGGGGGCTGCCTAATGAAAAACTGTTTTTT
CATQDRGLPNEKLFF
>NA|TRBJ1-2|NA|TRBV9
TGTGCCAGCAGCGCCAGGAACGGCTACACCTTC
CASSARNGYTF